This is a list of T cell receptor beta chains from one sample in a study of T cells in Graves' hyperthyroidism and ophthalmopathy. TCRdb re-called the multiplex PCR reads through MiXCR, storing one row per CDR3 protein. The profile covers approximately 370,000 distinct CDR3 sequences, with 17% appearing a single time and roughly 35% taken by the ten largest. Sequencing was done on a sample of blood. The receptors come from a woman aged 30 to 39 with Graves' hyperthyroidism that later progressed to Graves' ophthalmopathy. CDR3s include the opening cysteine and the closing phenylalanine or tryptophan. A D gene is named only where the DNA matches it firmly. A row's size may be missing; if present it is once, few, many or a size class.

j_call d_call clone_size v_call cdr3_aa cdr3_nt
TRBJ2-1 TRBD2 many TRBV6-1 CASSRTSGSSHEQFF TGTGCCAGCAGTCGGACTAGCGGGAGTAGCCATGAGCAGTTCTTC
TRBJ2-5 . many TRBV28 CASSFGWETQYF TGTGCCAGCAGTTTTGGGTGGGAGACCCAGTACTTC
TRBJ2-1 TRBD2 . TRBV7-2 CASSPIQGTSGRAWSYNEQFF TGTGCCAGCAGCCCAATTCAAGGGACTAGCGGGAGGGCATGGTCCTACAATGAGCAGTTCTTC
TRBJ1-1 . few TRBV5-1 CASSPPGGRGRDTEAFF TGCGCCAGCAGCCCCCCGGGTGGGAGGGGGAGGGACACTGAAGCTTTCTTT
TRBJ2-5 . few TRBV20-1 CSARPAQETQYF TGCAGTGCTAGACCGGCTCAAGAGACCCAGTACTTC
TRBJ2-7 . . TRBV6-2/TRBV6-3 CASSYFQGYEQYF TGTGCCAGCAGTTACTTTCAGGGATACGAGCAGTACTTC
TRBJ2-5 . . TRBV20-1 CSARSETQETQYF TGCAGTGCTAGGTCGGAAACACAAGAGACCCAGTACTTC
TRBJ1-2 TRBD1 few TRBV9 CASSLRDRDTYGYTF TGTGCCAGCAGCCTACGGGACAGAGACACCTATGGCTACACCTTC
TRBJ2-5 TRBD2 many TRBV29-1 CSVEDPGLAGKETQYF TGCAGCGTTGAAGATCCGGGACTAGCGGGAAAAGAGACCCAGTACTTC
TRBJ2-1 TRBD2 many TRBV19 CASRTSGRGNEQFF TGTGCCAGTAGGACTAGCGGGAGGGGCAATGAGCAGTTCTTC
TRBJ2-1 TRBD1 many TRBV11-2 CASSPGTGGPEQFF TGTGCCAGCAGCCCCGGGACAGGGGGCCCTGAGCAGTTCTTC
TRBJ2-7 . few TRBV6-1 CASSNARDSLYEQYF TGTGCCAGCAGTAACGCCCGGGACTCCCTCTACGAGCAGTACTTC
TRBJ1-6 TRBD1 . TRBV3-1 CASSLTGNNSSLHF TGTGCCAGCAGCCTGACAGGGAATAATTCATCCCTCCACTTT
TRBJ2-1 TRBD1 many TRBV11-1 CASSPKDRLNEQFF TGTGCCAGCAGCCCAAAGGACAGGTTAAATGAGCAGTTCTTC
TRBJ2-1 . few TRBV5-1 CASSLAVNGNNEQFF TGCGCCAGCAGCTTGGCCGTTAACGGTAACAATGAGCAGTTCTTC
TRBJ2-7 TRBD1 many TRBV19 CASKETGATYEQYF TGTGCCAGTAAGGAGACAGGGGCCACCTACGAGCAGTACTTC
TRBJ1-2 . . TRBV6-1 CASSLGLGGYGYTF TGTGCCAGCAGCCTCGGTCTAGGGGGCTATGGCTACACCTTC
TRBJ2-1 . . TRBV24-1 CATSDQDSYNEQFF TGTGCCACCAGTGACCAGGACAGCTACAATGAGCAGTTCTTC
TRBJ1-5 . many TRBV7-2 CASSLGIPGRDQPQHF TGTGCCAGCAGCTTAGGTATTCCAGGGCGGGATCAGCCCCAGCATTTT
TRBJ2-1 TRBD1 many TRBV2 CAQTGALYNEQFF TGTGCCCAAACAGGGGCCCTCTACAATGAGCAGTTCTTC
TRBJ1-5 . . TRBV6-1 CASSEAIRDKHF TGTGCCAGCAGTGAAGCTATCCGAGACAAGCATTTT
TRBJ2-3 TRBD2 many TRBV24-1 CATSDGLAGGPGITDTQYF TGTGCCACCAGTGATGGGTTAGCGGGAGGGCCCGGCATCACAGATACGCAGTATTTT
TRBJ2-5 TRBD1 . TRBV7-6 CASSLENWGDREPFGRETQYF TGTGCCAGCAGCTTAGAAAATTGGGGGGACAGGGAACCCTTCGGCCGAGAGACCCAGTACTTC
TRBJ2-5 . . TRBV9 CASSVADGLMGLSGTQYF TGTGCCAGCAGCGTAGCGGACGGCCTGATGGGGTTGAGTGGGACCCAGTACTTC
TRBJ2-1 . many TRBV6-1 CATRDGRNEQFF TGTGCCACCAGGGACGGCCGAAATGAGCAGTTCTTC
TRBJ2-2 . . TRBV7-9 CASSLVNGPLDGELFF TGTGCCAGCAGCTTAGTGAACGGACCCCTAGACGGGGAGCTGTTTTTT
TRBJ1-4 . many TRBV6-1 CASRGSSDEKLFF TGTGCCAGCAGAGGGTCTAGCGATGAAAAACTGTTTTTT
TRBJ1-4 . . TRBV4-2 CASRSTAGWNEKLFF TGTGCCAGCAGGAGCACCGCAGGGTGGAATGAAAAACTGTTTTTT
TRBJ2-1 TRBD1 . TRBV4-1 CASSLDRDYNEQFF TGCGCCAGCAGCCTTGACAGGGACTACAATGAGCAGTTCTTC
TRBJ1-5 . . TRBV6-1 CASSRDIGFNQPQHF TGTGCCAGCAGCCGGGACATCGGTTTCAATCAGCCCCAGCATTTT
TRBJ1-1 . . TRBV10-3 CAISTGGTEAFF TGTGCCATCAGCACTGGGGGGACTGAAGCTTTCTTT
TRBJ2-7 . many TRBV28 CASSSGAYEQYF TGTGCCAGCAGTTCGGGGGCCTACGAGCAGTACTTC
TRBJ2-1 TRBD2 . TRBV27 CASKNVAGGPGDEQFF TGTGCCAGCAAAAACGTAGCGGGGGGGCCGGGGGATGAGCAGTTCTTC
TRBJ1-2 . many TRBV28 CASSLGSGDYGYTF TGTGCCAGCAGTTTGGGCAGCGGAGACTATGGCTACACCTTC
TRBJ2-1 TRBD1 many TRBV15 CATVRTGDSSYNEQFF TGTGCCACCGTTAGAACAGGGGATAGCTCCTACAATGAGCAGTTCTTC
TRBJ2-5 TRBD1 many TRBV24-1 CATSDRIGQGQETQYF TGTGCCACCAGTGATCGGATCGGACAGGGGCAAGAGACCCAGTACTTC
TRBJ2-3 TRBD1 many TRBV28 CASSLGETGSIFADTQYF TGTGCCAGCAGTTTAGGGGAGACAGGGAGTATTTTCGCAGATACGCAGTATTTT
TRBJ1-1 . many TRBV7-9 CASSLVFSWAKNTEAFF TGTGCCAGCAGCTTAGTGTTCAGCTGGGCCAAGAACACTGAAGCTTTCTTT
TRBJ2-2 TRBD2 many TRBV10-3 CAISDPSGRAQAGELFF TGTGCCATCAGTGACCCTAGCGGGAGGGCCCAAGCCGGGGAGCTGTTTTTT
TRBJ1-5 . many TRBV28 CASSLGPRNQPQHF TGTGCCAGCAGTTTAGGACCGAGAAATCAGCCCCAGCATTTT
TRBJ1-1 . few TRBV19 CASSIDLAGQAFF TGTGCCAGTAGTATAGATCTGGCAGGGCAAGCTTTCTTT
TRBJ2-7 TRBD2 few TRBV28 CASSLNSASGRPGEQYF TGTGCCAGCAGTTTAAATTCGGCTAGCGGGCGCCCAGGGGAGCAGTACTTC
TRBJ1-1 . many TRBV9 CASSVSRRTEAFF TGTGCCAGCAGCGTTAGTCGGAGGACTGAAGCTTTCTTT
TRBJ1-1 . many TRBV6-2/TRBV6-3 CASSLLGKRDTEAFF TGTGCCAGCAGCCTCCTGGGCAAGAGGGACACTGAAGCTTTCTTT
TRBJ1-1 . many TRBV6-1 CASTEGNLVVGNTEAFF TGTGCCAGCACAGAAGGTAACTTGGTCGTTGGAAACACTGAAGCTTTCTTT
TRBJ2-2 . . TRBV11-3 CASSIRTTGELFF TGTGCCAGCAGCATAAGAACAACCGGGGAGCTGTTTTTT
TRBJ1-5 TRBD1 many TRBV3-1 CASSQGVGTGGFQPQHF TGTGCCAGCAGCCAAGGGGTAGGGACAGGGGGCTTTCAGCCCCAGCATTTT
TRBJ2-1 TRBD2 few TRBV13 CASTSRASGSSYNEQFF TGTGCCAGCACCTCCCGAGCTAGCGGGAGCTCCTACAATGAGCAGTTCTTC
TRBJ1-1 TRBD1 many TRBV28 CASSAPGQPNTEAFF TGTGCCAGCAGCGCGCCGGGACAGCCTAACACTGAAGCTTTCTTT
TRBJ2-7 TRBD2 few TRBV28 CASSFPRVAGAVSSYEQYF TGTGCCAGCAGTTTTCCCCGGGTAGCGGGGGCCGTGAGCTCCTACGAGCAGTACTTC
TRBJ1-2 . many TRBV6-1 CASRKVAQQWSYGYTF TGTGCCAGCAGAAAGGTAGCCCAACAGTGGTCCTATGGCTACACCTTC
TRBJ1-4 . many TRBV20-1 CSAREGGTYEKLFF TGCAGTGCTAGAGAAGGGGGAACTTACGAAAAACTGTTTTTT